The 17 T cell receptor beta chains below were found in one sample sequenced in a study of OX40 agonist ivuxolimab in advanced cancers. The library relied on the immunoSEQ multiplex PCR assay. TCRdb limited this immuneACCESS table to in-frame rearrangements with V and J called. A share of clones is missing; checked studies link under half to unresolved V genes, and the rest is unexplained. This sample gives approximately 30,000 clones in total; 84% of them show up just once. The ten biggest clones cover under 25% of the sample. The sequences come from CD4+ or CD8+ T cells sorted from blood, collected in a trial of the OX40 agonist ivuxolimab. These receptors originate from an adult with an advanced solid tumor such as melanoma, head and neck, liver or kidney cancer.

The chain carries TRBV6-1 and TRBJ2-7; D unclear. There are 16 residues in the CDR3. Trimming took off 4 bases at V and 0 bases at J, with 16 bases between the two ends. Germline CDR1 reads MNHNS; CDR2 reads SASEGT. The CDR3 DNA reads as TGTGCCAGCAGTGGCCCCTCGGCCCGCAGCTCCTACGAGCAGTACTTC. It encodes CASSGPSARSSYEQYF.

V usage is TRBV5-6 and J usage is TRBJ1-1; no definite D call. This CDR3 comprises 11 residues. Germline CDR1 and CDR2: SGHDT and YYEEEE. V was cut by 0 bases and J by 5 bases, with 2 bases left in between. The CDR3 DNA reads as TGTGCCAGCAGCTTGGGGACTGAAGCTTTCTTT. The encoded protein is CASSLGTEAFF.

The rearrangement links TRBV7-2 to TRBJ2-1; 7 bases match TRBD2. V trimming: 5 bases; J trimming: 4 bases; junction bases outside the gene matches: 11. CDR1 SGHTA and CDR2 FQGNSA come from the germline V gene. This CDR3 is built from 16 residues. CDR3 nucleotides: TGTGCCAGCAGCCCTAGAGCGGCTAGCGGTTACAATGAGCAGTTCTTC. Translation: CASSPRAASGYNEQFF.

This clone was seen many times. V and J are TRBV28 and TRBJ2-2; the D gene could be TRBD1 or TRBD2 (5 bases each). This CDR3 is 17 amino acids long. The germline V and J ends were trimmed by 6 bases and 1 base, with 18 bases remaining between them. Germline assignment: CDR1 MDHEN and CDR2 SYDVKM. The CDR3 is CASRQGEGSQNTGELFF. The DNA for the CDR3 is TGTGCCAGCAGGCAAGGAGAGGGGAGTCAGAACACCGGGGAGCTGTTTTTT.

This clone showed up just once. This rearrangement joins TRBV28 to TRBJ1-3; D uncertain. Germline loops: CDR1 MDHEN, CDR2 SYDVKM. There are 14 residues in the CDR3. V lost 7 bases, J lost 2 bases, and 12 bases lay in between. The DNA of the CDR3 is TGTGCCAGCACCCTCGATTGGGCTGGAAACACCATATATTTT. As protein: CASTLDWAGNTIYF.

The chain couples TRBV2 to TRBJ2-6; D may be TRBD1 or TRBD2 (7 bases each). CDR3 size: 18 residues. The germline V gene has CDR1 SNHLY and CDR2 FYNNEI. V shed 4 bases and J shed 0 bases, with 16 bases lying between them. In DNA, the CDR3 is TGTGCCAGCAGTGGAGCGGGACAGCTAAGCTCTGGGGCCAACGTCCTGACTTTC. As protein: CASSGAGQLSSGANVLTF.

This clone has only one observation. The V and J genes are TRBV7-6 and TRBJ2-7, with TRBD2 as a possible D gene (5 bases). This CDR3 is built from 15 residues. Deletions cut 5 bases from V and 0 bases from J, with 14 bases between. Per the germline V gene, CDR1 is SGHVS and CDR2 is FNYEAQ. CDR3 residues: CASSQEDLGSYEQYF. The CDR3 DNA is TGTGCCAGCAGCCAGGAGGACTTGGGCTCCTACGAGCAGTACTTC.

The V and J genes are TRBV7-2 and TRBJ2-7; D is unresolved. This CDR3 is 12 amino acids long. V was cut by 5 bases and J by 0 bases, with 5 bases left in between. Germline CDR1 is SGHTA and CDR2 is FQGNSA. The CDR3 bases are TGTGCCAGCAGCCCAAACTCCTACGAGCAGTACTTC. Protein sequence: CASSPNSYEQYF.

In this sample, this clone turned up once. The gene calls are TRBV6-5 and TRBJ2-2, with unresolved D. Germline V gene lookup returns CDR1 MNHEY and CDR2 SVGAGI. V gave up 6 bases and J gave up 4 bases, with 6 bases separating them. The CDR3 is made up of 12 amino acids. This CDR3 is CASSLGTGELFF. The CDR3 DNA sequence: TGTGCCAGCAGCCTGGGCACCGGGGAGCTGTTTTTT.

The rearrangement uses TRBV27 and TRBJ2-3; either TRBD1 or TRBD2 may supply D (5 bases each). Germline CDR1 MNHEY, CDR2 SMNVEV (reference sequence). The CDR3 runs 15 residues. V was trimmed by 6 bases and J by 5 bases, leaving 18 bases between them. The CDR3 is CASSWARGQRDTQYF. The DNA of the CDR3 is TGTGCCAGCAGCTGGGCCCGGGGCCAGAGAGATACGCAGTATTTT.

The CDR3 is CASRRQGDYGYTF. As DNA, the CDR3 is TGTGCCAGCAGGCGACAGGGGGATTATGGCTACACCTTC. The chain recombines TRBV2 with TRBJ1-2; 9 bases align to TRBD1. Germline V gene data show CDR1 as SNHLY and CDR2 as FYNNEI. The CDR3 consists of 13 residues. V shed 6 bases, J shed 5 bases, and the junction held 4 bases outside the gene matches.

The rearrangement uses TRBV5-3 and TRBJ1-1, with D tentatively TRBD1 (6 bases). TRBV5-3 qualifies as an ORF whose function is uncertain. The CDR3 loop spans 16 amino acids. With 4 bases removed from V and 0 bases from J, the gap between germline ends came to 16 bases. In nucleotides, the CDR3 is TGTGCCAGAAGCAACAGGCAGGGGTTTATGAACACTGAAGCTTTCTTT. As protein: CARSNRQGFMNTEAFF.

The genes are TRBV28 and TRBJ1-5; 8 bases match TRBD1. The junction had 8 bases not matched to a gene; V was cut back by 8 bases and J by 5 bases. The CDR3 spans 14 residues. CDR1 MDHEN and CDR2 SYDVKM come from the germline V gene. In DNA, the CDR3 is TGTGCCAGCGAAACGCTACAGGGGGATCAGCCCCAGCATTTT. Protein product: CASETLQGDQPQHF.

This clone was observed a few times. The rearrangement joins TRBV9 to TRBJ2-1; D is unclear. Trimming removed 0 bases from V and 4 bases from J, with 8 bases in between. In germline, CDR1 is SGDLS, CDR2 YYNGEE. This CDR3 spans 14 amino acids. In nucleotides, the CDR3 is TGTGCCAGCAGCGTAGAGGGCACGTACAATGAGCAGTTCTTC. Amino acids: CASSVEGTYNEQFF. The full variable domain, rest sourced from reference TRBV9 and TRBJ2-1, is DSGVTQTPKHLITATGQRVTLRCSPRSGDLSVYWYQQSLDQGLQFLIQYYNGEERAKGNILERFSAQQFPDLHSELNLSSLELGDSALYFCASSVEGTYNEQFFGPGTRLTVL.

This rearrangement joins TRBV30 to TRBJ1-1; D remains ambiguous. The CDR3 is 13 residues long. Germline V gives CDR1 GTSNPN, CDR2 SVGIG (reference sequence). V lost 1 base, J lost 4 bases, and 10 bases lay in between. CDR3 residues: CAWSADSGTEAFF. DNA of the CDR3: TGTGCCTGGAGTGCTGACTCAGGCACTGAAGCTTTCTTT.

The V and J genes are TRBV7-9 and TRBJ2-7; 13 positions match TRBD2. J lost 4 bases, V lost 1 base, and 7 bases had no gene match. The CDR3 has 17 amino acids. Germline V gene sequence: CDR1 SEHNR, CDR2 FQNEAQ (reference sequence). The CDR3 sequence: CASSLGTSGSRWYEQYF. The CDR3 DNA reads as TGTGCCAGCAGCTTAGGGACTAGCGGGAGCCGGTGGTACGAGCAGTACTTC.

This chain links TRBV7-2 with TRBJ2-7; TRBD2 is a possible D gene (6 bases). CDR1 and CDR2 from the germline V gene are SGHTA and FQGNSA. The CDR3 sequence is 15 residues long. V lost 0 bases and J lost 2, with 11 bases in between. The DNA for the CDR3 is TGTGCCAGCAGCTTAGCTCGGGAGAGGCCCTACGAGCAGTACTTC. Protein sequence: CASSLARERPYEQYF.